This passage covers 6 T cell receptor beta chains from one sample sequenced in a study of siplizumab effects on memory and regulatory T cells. TCRdb's copy holds only in-frame clones and misses some; the assay was immunoSEQ multiplex PCR. The top ten hold 0.25% of the sample, which has some 40,000 clones, around 92% seen once. The sequenced material came from naive CD4+ T cells sorted from blood. These receptors were taken from a human donor in good health.

Concerning this clone itself: An end of the junction does not agree with germline; a read error may underlie this. The chain couples TRBV7-2 to TRBJ2-1; weak D call: TRBD1 (5 bases). CDR1 is SGHTA and CDR2 is FQGNSA in the germline V gene. The CDR3 is 11 residues long. The CDR3: CASSLGALLIF. The DNA of the CDR3 is TGTGCCAGCAGCCTAGGGGCCCTGTTGATCTTC.

The gene calls are TRBV6-5 and TRBJ2-7; 8 bases are a match to TRBD2. Germline lookup yields CDR1 MNHEY and CDR2 SVGAGI. The CDR3 is 14 residues long. Losses at the gene ends were 6 bases for V and 3 bases for J; bases not matched to a gene: 7. The CDR3 region has the DNA TGTGCCAGCAGCCGGGGGGGAGGGGGCTACGAGCAGTACTTC. It translates to CASSRGGGGYEQYF.

The chain employs TRBV5-6 and TRBJ1-4; maybe TRBD1 (6 bases). This CDR3 has 14 residues. From germline, CDR1 is SGHDT and CDR2 YYEEEE. V was trimmed by 3 bases and J by 6 bases, leaving 12 bases between them. The CDR3 loop reads CASSYTGMDEKLFF. The DNA of the CDR3 is TGTGCCAGCAGCTATACAGGGATGGATGAAAAACTGTTTTTT.

This clone was observed once. The J gene is TRBJ2-7, the V gene TRBV6-1, with 11 bases that match TRBD2. Germline V gives CDR1 MNHNS, CDR2 SASEGT. This CDR3 comprises 15 residues. V was pared by 1 base and J by 5 bases, with 4 bases of the junction left unmatched. CDR3 residues: CASSEGTSGSHEQYF. The CDR3, as DNA: TGTGCCAGCAGTGAAGGAACTAGCGGGAGCCACGAGCAGTACTTC.

CDR3 bases: TGTGCCAGCAGTTCCGACAGAAACTATGGCTACACCTTC. Its protein is CASSSDRNYGYTF. The chain combines TRBV27 with TRBJ1-2, with a possible D match to TRBD1 (5 bases). The CDR3 sequence is 13 residues long. Trimming shortened V by 4 bases and J by 2 bases, and 8 bases separated the two germline ends. Germline CDR1 and CDR2: MNHEY and SMNVEV (reference sequence).

The rearrangement joins TRBV2 to TRBJ1-1; D is uncertain. The CDR3 runs 14 residues. With 4 bases removed from V and 3 bases from J, the gap between germline ends came to 12 bases. CDR1 is SNHLY, CDR2 FYNNEI, per germline. As DNA, the CDR3 is TGTGCCAGCAGTGGCATAGTCCACTACACTGAAGCTTTCTTT. Translated: CASSGIVHYTEAFF.